This TCR beta chain was obtained from a study of Tregs in tolerant kidney transplant recipients. Related graft donors supplied nonmyeloablative bone marrow transplants, and mixed chimerism was transient. As for this clone: Coverage ceases 3 residues before the CDR3 finishes, and the germline J gene fills in the end.

Profiled with immunoSEQ multiplex PCR; TCRdb holds only in-frame clones, not every one. Here the sample table reports approximately 24,000 clones. The length of the CDR3 is 16 residues. In germline, CDR1 is DFQATT, CDR2 SNEGSKA (reference sequence). V gave up 2 bases and J gave up 6 bases; unmatched junction bases: 10. The clonotype was recovered from a human patient who received a combined kidney and bone marrow transplant. Some of the T cells may derive from the graft donor. Source: CD4+ T cells from blood (PBMCs), taken 6 months after the transplant. The V gene is TRBV20-1, the J gene TRBJ2-1, with 10 bases aligning to TRBD2. The CDR3 sequence is CSARLASGRGSNEQFF. The DNA read from the CDR3 is TGCAGTGCTAGACTCGCTAGCGGGAGAGGAAGCAATGAG.